Below are 26 T cell receptor beta chains sequenced from a single sample in a study of cytomegalovirus exposure and HLA in healthy donors. Using immunoSEQ multiplex PCR, the repertoire was profiled, and TCRdb retains in-frame clones only, with some absent. The sample carries 150,000 to 200,000 clones, around nine tenths recorded once. The sequenced sample consisted of PBMCs. These receptors were collected from a man aged 30 to 39 in good health and CMV-seropositive.

The CDR3 here is CASRGVGQPQHF. The CDR3 DNA sequence: TGTGCCAGCAGGGGGGTGGGTCAGCCCCAGCATTTT. The chain employs TRBV25-1 and TRBJ1-5, with TRBD1 as a possible D gene (5 bases). The CDR3 is made up of 12 amino acids. CDR1 is MGHDK and CDR2 is SYGVNS in the germline V gene. Trimming removed 6 bases from V and 6 bases from J, with 9 bases in between.

V is TRBV30 and J is TRBJ2-1; D not certain. The ends were cut back, 0 bases at V and 7 bases at J, with 7 bases in the middle. Germline values: CDR1 GTSNPN, CDR2 SVGIG (reference sequence). The CDR3 is 12 residues long. This chain's CDR3 is CAWSVLGNEQFF. CDR3 nucleotide sequence: TGTGCCTGGAGTGTACTGGGTAATGAGCAGTTCTTC.

The chain joins TRBV30 to TRBJ1-5; D uncertain. Germline V gene lookup returns CDR1 GTSNPN and CDR2 SVGIG (reference sequence). The CDR3 is 12 amino acids. V was clipped by 3 bases and J by 3 bases, with 6 bases between them. The CDR3 DNA sequence: TGTGCCTGGAGACACCCCAATCAGCCCCAGCATTTT. Its translation: CAWRHPNQPQHF.

This chain connects TRBV2 to TRBJ1-1; 9 bases are shared with TRBD1. The ends lost 5 bases at V and 4 bases at J; junction bases unmatched: 5. The CDR3 sequence is 14 residues long. Looked up from germline, CDR1 is SNHLY and CDR2 is FYNNEI. The CDR3 bases are TGTGCCAGCAGTCCTTACAGGGGGCGCACTGAAGCTTTCTTT. Translated, it gives CASSPYRGRTEAFF.

This sequence joins TRBV2 and TRBJ1-5, with D possibly being TRBD1 (6 bases). V was shortened by 2 bases and J by 2 bases, with 10 bases between the two germline ends. Germline V gene sequence: CDR1 SNHLY, CDR2 FYNNEI. This CDR3 is built from 15 residues. CDR3 amino acids: CASSERGRGNQPQHF. The CDR3 DNA reads as TGTGCCAGCAGTGAAAGGGGGAGGGGCAATCAGCCCCAGCATTTT.

The V call is TRBV9, the J call TRBJ1-1, with no clear D. CDR3 length: 15 residues. The V and J ends lost 0 bases and 3 bases respectively, with 12 bases between them. CDR1 is SGDLS and CDR2 is YYNGEE in the germline V gene. This CDR3 reads CASSVVGFSDTEAFF. The CDR3 nucleotides are TGTGCCAGCAGCGTAGTCGGTTTTTCGGACACTGAAGCTTTCTTT.

The chain joins TRBV5-6 to TRBJ2-5; D might be TRBD1 (6 bases). The CDR3 sequence is 14 residues long. Trimming cost V 2 bases and J 4 bases, with 12 bases left between them. From germline, CDR1 is SGHDT and CDR2 YYEEEE. DNA of the CDR3: TGTGCCAGCAGCTTAGTCAGGGGTGGAGAGACCCAGTACTTC. Translation gives CASSLVRGGETQYF.

This clone was counted a single time. The V gene is TRBV5-1, the J gene TRBJ1-4; tentative D call: TRBD1 (5 bases). The CDR3 extends over 15 amino acids. From germline, CDR1 is SGHRS and CDR2 YFSETQ. Trimming left V 4 bases short and J 7 bases short, with 17 bases between. This CDR3 is CASSRTRGYGEKLFF. The DNA for the CDR3 is TGCGCCAGCAGCCGAACCCGGGGGTATGGTGAAAAACTGTTTTTT.

In this sample, this clone turned up once. The chain joins TRBV27 to TRBJ2-7, with D perhaps being TRBD1 or TRBD2 (5 bases each). The V end was cut by 10 bases, the J end by 2 bases, with 15 bases between. The CDR3 sequence is 13 residues long. Germline values: CDR1 MNHEY, CDR2 SMNVEV (reference sequence). CDR3 in DNA: TGTGCCACACGGGCCGGGGCTACCTACGAGCAGTACTTC. Translating gives CATRAGATYEQYF.

The chain links TRBV29-1 to TRBJ2-5; possibly TRBD1 for D (7 bases). The V and J ends lost 3 bases and 5 bases respectively, with 19 bases between them. This CDR3 spans 15 amino acids. Germline V gene data show CDR1 as SQVTM and CDR2 as ANQGSEA. Here the CDR3 reads CSVDARGTAQETQYF. For the CDR3, the DNA is TGCAGCGTTGACGCACGCGGGACAGCCCAGGAGACCCAGTACTTC.

The chain employs TRBV6-5 and TRBJ2-7, with 8 bases lining up with TRBD1. This CDR3 is built from 16 residues. Looked up from germline, CDR1 is MNHEY and CDR2 is SVGAGI. V shed 0 bases, J shed 1 base, and the junction held 5 bases outside the gene matches. CDR3 amino acids: CASSYSETGESYEQYF. The CDR3 nucleotides read TGTGCCAGCAGTTACTCCGAGACAGGGGAGTCCTACGAGCAGTACTTC.

This clone was found once. CDR3: CAWSRDREKLFF. The CDR3 DNA is TGTGCCTGGAGTAGGGACCGTGAAAAACTGTTTTTT. The chain carries TRBV30 and TRBJ1-4; D may be TRBD1 (5 bases). V shed 2 bases and J shed 7 bases, with 8 bases lying between them. This CDR3 has 12 amino acids. Germline V gene lookup returns CDR1 GTSNPN and CDR2 SVGIG (reference sequence).

The V and J genes are TRBV9 and TRBJ1-3; D is ambiguous. The V gene lost 5 bases and the J gene lost 0 bases, with 6 bases spanning the gap. Germline V gene sequence: CDR1 SGDLS, CDR2 YYNGEE. CDR3 length: 13 residues. The CDR3 spells CASSLASGNTIYF. The DNA of the CDR3 is TGTGCCAGCAGTCTGGCCTCTGGAAACACCATATATTTT.

The chain recombines TRBV19 with TRBJ2-7; tentative D call: TRBD1 (5 bases). The CDR3 has 14 amino acids. V dropped 4 bases and J dropped 0 bases, with 10 bases sitting between them. The germline CDR1 and CDR2 sequences are LNHDA and SQIVND (reference sequence). The CDR3 bases are TGTGCCAGTAGTACGGCAGGGCACTCCTACGAGCAGTACTTC. It translates to CASSTAGHSYEQYF.

The chain carries TRBV9 and TRBJ2-7, with TRBD2 identical over 9 bases. The CDR3 is 18 residues long. Germline CDR1 SGDLS, CDR2 YYNGEE. V lost 4 bases and J lost 0; bases outside the gene matches: 14. The CDR3 region is CASSPRSPLAGASYEQYF. DNA for the CDR3: TGTGCCAGCAGCCCCCGATCCCCCTTAGCGGGAGCCTCCTACGAGCAGTACTTC.

The chain recombines TRBV10-3 with TRBJ1-4, with 7 bases that match TRBD1. CDR3 size: 13 residues. In germline, CDR1 is ENHRY, CDR2 SYGVKD. The V segment lost 4 bases and the J segment 7 bases; nucleotides outside the gene matches: 3. For the CDR3, the DNA is TGTGCCATCAGTGGACAGGGAGGTGAAAAACTGTTTTTT. This codes for CAISGQGGEKLFF.

This chain links TRBV4-1 with TRBJ2-3; no reliable D call. V lost 4 bases and J lost 4, with 12 bases in between. This CDR3 region has 14 residues. Looked up from germline, CDR1 is MGHRA and CDR2 is YSYEKL. The CDR3 reads CASSPGPGADTQYF. In DNA, the CDR3 is TGCGCCAGCAGCCCCGGCCCAGGCGCAGATACGCAGTATTTT.

J is TRBJ1-2 and V is TRBV6-6, with 10 nucleotides matching TRBD1. Germline CDR1 and CDR2: MNHNY and SVGAGI (reference sequence). This CDR3 is built from 14 residues. V lost 6 bases and J lost 4; bases outside the gene matches: 5. The CDR3 loop reads CASSPGQGGYGYTF. CDR3 nucleotide sequence: TGTGCCAGCAGCCCAGGACAGGGGGGCTATGGCTACACCTTC.

The V and J genes are TRBV13 and TRBJ2-7; no firm D call. The length of the CDR3 is 17 residues. CDR1 is PRHDT, CDR2 FYEKMQ, per germline (reference sequence). V was shortened by 4 bases and J by 0 bases, with 19 bases between the two germline ends. CDR3 amino acids: CASSYSPGLRSSYEQYF. CDR3 coding DNA: TGTGCCAGCAGCTACTCCCCCGGGTTGAGGTCCTCCTACGAGCAGTACTTC.

The chain employs TRBV7-2 and TRBJ2-7; D is possibly TRBD2 (6 bases). The CDR3 is 14 amino acids. The germline V gene has CDR1 SGHTA and CDR2 FQGNSA. V gave up 3 bases and J gave up 6 bases, with 15 bases separating them. This CDR3 is CASSFGGNRPEQYF. The CDR3 DNA is TGTGCCAGCAGCTTTGGGGGGAATCGTCCCGAGCAGTACTTC.

The chain carries TRBV4-1 and TRBJ1-4; D gene ambiguous. The V gene lost 1 base and the J gene lost 5 bases, with 11 bases spanning the gap. Looked up from germline, CDR1 is MGHRA and CDR2 is YSYEKL. The CDR3 totals 15 residues. The DNA of the CDR3 is TGCGCCAGCAGCCAAGTTTCTGGGCTCAATGAAAAACTGTTTTTT. Its protein product is CASSQVSGLNEKLFF.

The chain joins TRBV19 to TRBJ2-7; D is perhaps TRBD1 or TRBD2 (5 bases each). V was clipped by 0 bases and J by 0 bases, with 9 bases between them. Germline CDR1 reads LNHDA; CDR2 reads SQIVND (reference sequence). This CDR3 comprises 15 residues. CDR3 DNA sequence: TGTGCCAGTAGTATAGATCTTGGGACCTCCTACGAGCAGTACTTC. Translation: CASSIDLGTSYEQYF.

The rearrangement links TRBV29-1 to TRBJ1-1; no clear D gene. The CDR3 spans 10 residues. Trimming cost V 4 bases and J 8 bases, with 8 bases left between them. Germline-derived CDR1 and CDR2 are SQVTM and ANQGSEA. The DNA of the CDR3 is TGCAGCGTTGGCTTTCAAGAAGCTTTCTTT. Translated: CSVGFQEAFF.

The rearrangement links TRBV19 to TRBJ1-2; D is uncertain. Trimming left V 4 bases short and J 0 bases short, with 12 bases between. The CDR3 spans 15 residues. Per germline, CDR1 LNHDA and CDR2 SQIVND (reference sequence). CDR3 sequence reads: CASSTLQFSNYGYTF. CDR3 DNA sequence: TGTGCCAGTAGTACGCTACAGTTCTCTAACTATGGCTACACCTTC.

The rearrangement joins TRBV27 to TRBJ2-3; D may be TRBD1 (6 bases). The CDR3 is 14 amino acids. CDR1 MNHEY and CDR2 SMNVEV come from the germline V gene (reference sequence). The V end lost 5 bases, the J end lost 1 base, and 10 bases lay between the germline ends. The CDR3 sequence: CASSMDSRTDTQYF. CDR3 coding DNA: TGTGCCAGCAGTATGGACAGCCGCACAGATACGCAGTATTTT.

The chain combines TRBV5-1 with TRBJ1-1; 7 nucleotides line up with TRBD1. The CDR3 is 16 residues long. Trimming cost V 4 bases and J 0 bases; bases outside gene matches: 9. Germline CDR1 reads SGHRS; CDR2 reads YFSETQ. The CDR3 reads CASSLGQEWVNTEAFF. In DNA form, the CDR3 reads TGCGCCAGCAGCCTTGGACAGGAATGGGTGAACACTGAAGCTTTCTTT.